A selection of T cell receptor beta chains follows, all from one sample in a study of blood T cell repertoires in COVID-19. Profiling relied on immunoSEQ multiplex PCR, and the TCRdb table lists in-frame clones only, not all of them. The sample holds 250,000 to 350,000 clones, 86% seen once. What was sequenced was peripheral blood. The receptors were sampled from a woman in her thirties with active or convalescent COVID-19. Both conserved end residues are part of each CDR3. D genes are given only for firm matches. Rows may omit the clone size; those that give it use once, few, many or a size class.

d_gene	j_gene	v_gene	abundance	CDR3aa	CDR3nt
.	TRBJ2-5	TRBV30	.	CAWSGGHQETQYF	TGTGCCTGGAGTGGGGGGCACCAAGAGACCCAGTACTTC
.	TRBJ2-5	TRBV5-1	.	CASSSFSTDQETQYF	TGCGCCAGCAGCTCGTTTTCGACAGACCAAGAGACCCAGTACTTC
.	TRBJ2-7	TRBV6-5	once	CASAPTERLEEQYF	TGTGCCAGCGCCCCAACCGAGCGGCTGGAAGAGCAGTACTTC
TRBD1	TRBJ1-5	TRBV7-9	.	CASSLAYRGEGNQPQHF	TGTGCCAGCAGCTTAGCCTACAGGGGCGAAGGCAATCAGCCCCAGCATTTT
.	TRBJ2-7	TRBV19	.	CASSIALESSYEQYF	TGTGCCAGTAGTATAGCCCTCGAGAGCTCCTACGAGCAGTACTTC
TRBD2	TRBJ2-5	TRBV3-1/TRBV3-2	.	CASSLTLERGKYQETQYF	TGTGCCAGCAGCTTGACTCTAGAGCGGGGGAAGTACCAAGAGACCCAGTACTTC
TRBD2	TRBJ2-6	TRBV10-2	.	CATRDGGGGSGANVLTF	TGCGCCACCAGGGATGGGGGGGGAGGCTCTGGGGCCAACGTCCTGACTTTC
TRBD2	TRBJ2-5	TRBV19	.	CASSLRSPTGGETQYF	TGTGCCAGTAGTCTCCGCTCCCCTACGGGGGGAGAGACCCAGTACTTC
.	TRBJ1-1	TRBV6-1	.	CASSERGLLRGAFF	TGTGCCAGCAGTGAACGAGGACTGCTGCGAGGGGCTTTCTTT
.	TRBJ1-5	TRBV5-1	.	CASSLAGVSNQPQHF	TGCGCCAGCAGCTTGGCCGGGGTGTCCAATCAGCCCCAGCATTTT
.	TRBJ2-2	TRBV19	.	CASSWRGPTDTGELFF	TGTGCCAGTTCTTGGCGGGGGCCAACGGACACCGGGGAGCTGTTTTTT
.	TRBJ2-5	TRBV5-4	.	CASSLGGSASIETQYF	TGTGCCAGCAGCCTGGGGGGCAGCGCGTCAATTGAGACCCAGTACTTC
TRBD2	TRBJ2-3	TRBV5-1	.	CASSWGLSSGRTDTQYF	TGCGCCAGCAGCTGGGGGCTGTCTAGCGGGAGGACAGATACGCAGTATTTT
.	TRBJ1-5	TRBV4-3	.	CASSQDTEWQPQHF	TGCGCCAGCAGCCAAGATACCGAGTGGCAGCCCCAGCATTTT
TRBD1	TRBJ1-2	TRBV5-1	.	CASSSDRGKDGYTF	TGCGCCAGCAGCTCGGACAGGGGGAAAGATGGCTACACCTTC
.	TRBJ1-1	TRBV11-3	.	CASSFWAAEAFF	TGTGCCAGCAGCTTTTGGGCAGCTGAAGCTTTCTTT
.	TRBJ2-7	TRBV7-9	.	CASSLAPYEQYF	TGTGCCAGCAGCTTGGCCCCCTACGAGCAGTACTTC
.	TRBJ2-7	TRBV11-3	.	CASSFRDNHEQYF	TGTGCCAGCAGCTTCCGGGACAATCACGAGCAGTACTTC
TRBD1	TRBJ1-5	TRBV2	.	CASSEEGGGQPQHF	TGTGCCAGCAGTGAAGAAGGGGGCGGTCAGCCCCAGCATTTT
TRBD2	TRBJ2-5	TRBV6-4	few	CASSEPPGGVLQETQYF	TGTGCCAGCAGTGAACCCCCGGGAGGGGTGCTTCAAGAGACCCAGTACTTC
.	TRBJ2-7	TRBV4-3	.	CASSPSWANHEQYF	TGCGCCAGCAGCCCCTCGTGGGCTAACCACGAGCAGTACTTC
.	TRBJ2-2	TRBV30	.	CAWSTGTLVGGELFF	TGTGCCTGGAGTACCGGGACTCTCGTGGGGGGGGAGCTGTTTTTT
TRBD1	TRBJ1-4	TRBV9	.	CASSVGTGAEKLFF	TGTGCCAGCAGCGTAGGTACAGGGGCTGAAAAACTGTTTTTT
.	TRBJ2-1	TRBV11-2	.	CASTEGVAQFF	TGTGCCAGCACCGAGGGGGTGGCGCAGTTCTTC
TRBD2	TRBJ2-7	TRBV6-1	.	CASSEGSSGNYEQYF	TGTGCCAGCAGTGAAGGGTCTAGCGGGAACTACGAGCAGTACTTC
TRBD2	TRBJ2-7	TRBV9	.	CASSAGGEQYF	TGTGCCAGCAGCGCGGGGGGAGAGCAGTACTTC
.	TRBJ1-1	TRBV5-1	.	CASSLASGNTEAFF	TGCGCCAGCAGCTTGGCCAGCGGGAACACTGAAGCTTTCTTT
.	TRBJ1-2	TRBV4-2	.	CASSQEGVNGYTF	TGTGCCAGCAGCCAAGAAGGGGTGAATGGCTACACCTTC
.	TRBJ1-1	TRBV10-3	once	CAISEVPGRNTEAFF	TGTGCCATCAGTGAGGTTCCAGGCAGAAACACTGAAGCTTTCTTT
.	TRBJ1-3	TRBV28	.	CATTERGTMSHSGNTIYF	TGTGCCACGACCGAACGAGGAACTATGTCACACTCTGGAAACACCATATATTTT
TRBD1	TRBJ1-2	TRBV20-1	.	CSASVDRGYGYTF	TGCAGTGCTAGTGTCGACAGGGGTTATGGCTACACCTTC
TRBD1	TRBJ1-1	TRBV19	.	CASSAAGGRRAEAFF	TGTGCCAGTAGTGCCGCAGGGGGTCGGAGGGCTGAAGCTTTCTTT
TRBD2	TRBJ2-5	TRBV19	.	CASSIGFLAGEKETQYF	TGTGCCAGTAGTATTGGCTTCCTAGCGGGGGAAAAAGAGACCCAGTACTTC
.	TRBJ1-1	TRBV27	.	CASRLGGNTEAFF	TGTGCCAGCAGGCTCGGGGGGAACACTGAAGCTTTCTTT